The clone carrying this T cell receptor beta chain was detected only once. Antigen unknown. The data originate from a study of cytomegalovirus exposure and HLA in healthy donors. Trimming cost V 4 bases and J 4 bases; bases outside gene matches: 5. The germline gives CDR1 MDHEN, CDR2 SYDVKM. This CDR3 has 14 amino acids. PCR primers comprised 60 Vbeta and 13 Jbeta primers. The table came from immunoSEQ multiplex PCR; TCRdb's copy has only in-frame clones and leaves some out. The repertoire holds under 90,000 clones, over 60% seen once, with 7.5% to 9% in the top ten. Findings and limits, study-wide: Whilst most TCR sequences proved rare, a subset of public TCRs occurred across many donors. CMV serostatus stood as the only immune exposure information on hand. As was reported, the HLA-A and HLA-B alleles of most subjects were accurately predicted from TCR beta sequences. TCR beta chain V- and J-gene trimming was linked, in a later analysis, to a missense variant in DCLRE1C.

This chain uses TRBV28 with TRBJ2-7; 9 bases agree with TRBD1. The clonotype originates from a middle-aged man in good health and CMV-seropositive. Material for sequencing was PBMCs. The CDR3 spells CASSWTGARYEQYF. Written as DNA, the CDR3 is TGTGCCAGCAGTTGGACAGGGGCGAGGTACGAGCAGTACTTC.